This T cell receptor (beta chain) stems from a study of Ad26.COV2.S vaccination and SARS-CoV-2 variants. On the study more broadly: A COV1001 Ad26.COV2.S trial-arm participant provided the sample. Overall study findings and caveats: Comparability of non-spike TCR breadth was observed across vaccine and placebo recipients. From the TCR breadth and depth analyses, total T cell responses may have been underestimated.

With regard to this clone: Its antigen remains unknown.

The CDR3 is 16 residues long. The germline V and J ends were trimmed by 5 bases and 0 bases, with 15 bases remaining between them. CDR1 is SGHRS and CDR2 is YFSETQ in the germline V gene. Profiled with immunoSEQ multiplex PCR; TCRdb holds only in-frame clones, not every one. The sample gives about 440,000 clones, about nine tenths of which show up once; about 4.4% is in the top ten. This sample's treatment: roughly 19 received Ad26.COV2.S at low or high dose, single or two shots; five or six received placebo; per-sample allocation not given. Sampling happened 63 days after the first vaccine or placebo injection.

This TCR was recovered from a person between 18 and 60 years old who received the Ad26.COV2.S COVID-19 vaccine or a placebo. The specimen was peripheral blood, collected in a trial of Ad26.COV2.S vaccine versus placebo. The chain recombines TRBV5-1 with TRBJ2-1; the D is unclear. Written as DNA, the CDR3 is TGCGCCAGCAGTGGTTTTTTGCGGAGCTCCTACAATGAGCAGTTCTTC. Its protein product is CASSGFLRSSYNEQFF.